This passage covers 7 T cell receptor beta chains from one sample sequenced in a study of blood T cell repertoires in COVID-19. This table comes from immunoSEQ multiplex PCR, and its TCRdb copy is limited to in-frame clones, with some not included. This sample carries over 55,000 clones, around 90% of them seen once, and the ten largest clones take 4.5% to 6%. Sequences were obtained from peripheral blood. These receptors were taken from a human donor in a cohort sampled during active COVID-19.

The chain couples TRBV9 to TRBJ1-1; D call uncertain. Germline values: CDR1 SGDLS, CDR2 YYNGEE. Between the trimmed V and J ends, which lost 2 bases and 2 bases, there was a span of 10 bases. This CDR3 spans 14 amino acids. DNA of the CDR3: TGTGCCAGCAGCGTCTTCCAGACAAACACTGAAGCTTTCTTT. Protein sequence: CASSVFQTNTEAFF.

V is TRBV9 and J is TRBJ2-7; a weak D match, TRBD2 (5 bases). The CDR3 has 14 amino acids. Germline V gene lookup returns CDR1 SGDLS and CDR2 YYNGEE. V lost 3 bases and J 3 bases, leaving 13 bases between the germline ends. DNA for the CDR3: TGTGCCAGCAGCGGGTCGGGGTGGGACTACGAGCAGTACTTC. Translation gives CASSGSGWDYEQYF.

This clone was detected once. This chain connects TRBV2 to TRBJ1-4; 11 nucleotides align to TRBD1. Germline assignment: CDR1 SNHLY and CDR2 FYNNEI. This CDR3 spans 14 amino acids. Losses at the gene ends were 6 bases for V and 7 bases for J; bases not matched to a gene: 4. For the CDR3, the DNA is TGTGCCAGCAGAGGGACAGGGGGAGTTGAAAAACTGTTTTTT. Translated: CASRGTGGVEKLFF.

This clone was detected only a few times. The chain couples TRBV5-4 to TRBJ1-6; the D is unclear. CDR1 is SGHNT and CDR2 is YYREEE in the germline V gene (reference sequence). CDR3 length: 12 residues. Trimming cost V 10 bases and J 4 bases, with 9 bases left between them. CDR3 protein: CAVQVYNSPLHF. The DNA for the CDR3 is TGTGCCGTCCAGGTGTATAATTCACCCCTCCACTTT.

The rearrangement joins TRBV29-1 to TRBJ2-1, with a possible D match to TRBD2 (5 bases). The CDR3 is 13 residues long. Per the germline V gene, CDR1 is SQVTM and CDR2 is ANQGSEA. Trimming stripped 5 bases from V and 3 bases from J, with 11 bases between. The CDR3 nucleotides read TGCAGCGTTTACGGACTGAACTACAATGAGCAGTTCTTC. Translated: CSVYGLNYNEQFF.

The J gene is TRBJ2-4, the V gene TRBV5-5; 8 bases match TRBD2. The junction had 7 bases not matched to a gene; V was cut back by 4 bases and J by 7 bases. CDR1 is SGHKS and CDR2 is YYEKEE in the germline V gene (reference sequence). The CDR3 extends over 14 amino acids. The CDR3 bases are TGTGCCAGCAGCCGTACCGGGACTAGTAACATTCAGTACTTC. Its translation: CASSRTGTSNIQYF.

The chain has TRBV2 and TRBJ2-7; D gene ambiguous. Per germline, CDR1 SNHLY and CDR2 FYNNEI. V gave up 4 bases and J gave up 4 bases, with 11 bases separating them. CDR3 length equals 13 residues. The CDR3 reads CASSAEQIYEQYF. The CDR3, as DNA: TGTGCCAGCAGTGCTGAACAGATATACGAGCAGTACTTC.